This TCR beta chain is drawn from a study of response to subunit inactivated influenza vaccine. Germline CDR1 SGHRS, CDR2 YFSETQ. This CDR3 has 15 residues. The trim removed 3 bases at V and 3 bases at J, leaving 7 bases unmatched. MiXCR, run by TCRdb on the RT-PCR reads, gives a single entry per CDR3 protein. The sample includes about half a million distinct CDR3 sequences, less than 30% of them seen just once. V is TRBV5-1 and J is TRBJ1-2, with 8 bases that match TRBD1. The sequences come from CD4+ T cells sorted from PBMCs, collected roughly 5 days after vaccination. This clonotype was obtained from a man aged 45-65 years who received an inactivated influenza vaccine. CDR3 DNA: TGCGCCAGCAGCTACGGACAGGGCGTCCACTATGGCTACACCTTC. Amino acid sequence: CASSYGQGVHYGYTF.